Ten or more counts support the clone carrying this TCR beta chain. The source of the sample is a study of T cells in Graves' hyperthyroidism and ophthalmopathy. It was RNA transcripts that yielded the amplified TCR beta CDR3 regions. The TCR CDR3 first-round RT-PCR relied on the HTBI primer set. TCRdb re-called the multiplex PCR reads through MiXCR, storing one row per CDR3 protein. The sample contains around 700,000 distinct CDR3 sequences, around a sixth of which appear only once. Germline-derived CDR1 and CDR2 are GTSNPN and SVGIG (reference sequence). The CDR3 spans 12 residues. Trimming at V came to 5 bases and at J to 1 base, leaving 0 bases not matched to a gene.

The specimen sequenced was blood. V gene TRBV30 combines with J gene TRBJ2-7, with 9 bases fitting TRBD1. The source is a woman in her forties or fifties with Graves' hyperthyroidism that later progressed to Graves' ophthalmopathy. In DNA form, the CDR3 reads TGTGCCTGGGACAGGGGGTCCTACGAGCAGTACTTC. Its translation is CAWDRGSYEQYF.